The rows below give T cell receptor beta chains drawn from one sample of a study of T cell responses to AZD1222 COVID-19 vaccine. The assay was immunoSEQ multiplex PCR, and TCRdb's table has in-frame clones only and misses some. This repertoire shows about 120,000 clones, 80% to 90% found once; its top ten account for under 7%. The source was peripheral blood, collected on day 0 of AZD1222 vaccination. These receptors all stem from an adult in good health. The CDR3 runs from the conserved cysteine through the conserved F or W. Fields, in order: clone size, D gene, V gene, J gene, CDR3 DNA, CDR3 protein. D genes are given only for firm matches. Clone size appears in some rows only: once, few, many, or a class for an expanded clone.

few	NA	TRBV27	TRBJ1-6	TGTGCCAGCAGTTTAGAGTATAATTCACCCCTCCACTTT	CASSLEYNSPLHF
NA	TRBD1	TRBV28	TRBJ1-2	TGTGCCAGCAGTCCTCCTCGGACAGGGGGTGGCTACACCTTC	CASSPPRTGGGYTF
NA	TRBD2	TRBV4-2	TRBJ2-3	TGTGCCAGCAGCCAAGATCTAGCGGCCACAGATACGCAGTATTTT	CASSQDLAATDTQYF
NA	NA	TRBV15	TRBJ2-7	TGTGCCACCAGCAGAGATAACTCCTACGAGCAGTACTTC	CATSRDNSYEQYF
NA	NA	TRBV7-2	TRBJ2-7	TGTGCCAGCAGCCCAGCAGTGGGGTTTTACGAGCAGTACTTC	CASSPAVGFYEQYF
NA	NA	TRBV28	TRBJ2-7	TGTGCCAGCAGTATGCCCGTGAGGGCCTACGAGCAGTACTTC	CASSMPVRAYEQYF
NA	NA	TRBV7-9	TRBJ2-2	TGTGCCAGCAATCCTAGGGGCCGCCCGGGCGGGGAGCTGTTTTTT	CASNPRGRPGGELFF
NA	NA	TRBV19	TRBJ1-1	TGTGCCAGTAGTATAGGCCGTCGTTCAGGGCATTACACTGAAGCTTTCTTT	CASSIGRRSGHYTEAFF
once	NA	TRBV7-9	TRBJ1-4	TGTGCCAGCAGCTTAGTACACGATGAAAAACTGTTTTTT	CASSLVHDEKLFF
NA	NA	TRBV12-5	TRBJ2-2	TGTGCTAGTGGTTTGGTAACCCTGGGGGGCACCGGGGAGCTGTTTTTT	CASGLVTLGGTGELFF
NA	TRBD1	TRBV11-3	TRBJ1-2	TGTGCCAGCAGCTCTGATGTTCAGGGGGCCTCTGGCTACACCTTC	CASSSDVQGASGYTF
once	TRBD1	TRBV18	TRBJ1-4	TGTGCCAGCTCACCGGGGGACAGCCATAATGAAAAACTGTTTTTT	CASSPGDSHNEKLFF
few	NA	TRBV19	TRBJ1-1	TGTGCCAGTACCCAACTGGCCGGGAACACTGAAGCTTTCTTT	CASTQLAGNTEAFF
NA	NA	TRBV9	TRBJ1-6	TGTGCCAGCAGCGCAACCGTTGGTTCCTATAATTCACCCCTCCACTTT	CASSATVGSYNSPLHF
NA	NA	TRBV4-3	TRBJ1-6	TGCGCCAGCAGCCAAGACGAGAGGGGTGATTCACCCCTCCACTTT	CASSQDERGDSPLHF
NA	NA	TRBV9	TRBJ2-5	TGTGCCAGCAGCGTACAGCAGCAAGAGACCCAGTACTTC	CASSVQQQETQYF
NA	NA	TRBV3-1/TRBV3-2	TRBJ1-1	TGTGCCAGCAGCGACAACACTGAAGCTTTCTTT	CASSDNTEAFF
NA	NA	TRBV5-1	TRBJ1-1	TGCGCCAGCAGCTTGAGCCACCCGGAATTCGCTTTCTTT	CASSLSHPEFAFF
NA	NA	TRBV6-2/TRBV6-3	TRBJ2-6	TGTGCCAGCAGTTACCCATCAACTGGGGCCAACGTCCTGACTTTC	CASSYPSTGANVLTF
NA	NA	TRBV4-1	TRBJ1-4	TGCGCCAGCAGCCAAGATAGACAGGCCACAACTAATGAAAAACTGTTTTTT	CASSQDRQATTNEKLFF
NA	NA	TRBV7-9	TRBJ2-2	TGTGCCAGCAGCTTACACGGCTTT	CASSLHGF
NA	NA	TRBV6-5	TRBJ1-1	TGTGCCAGCATAGGCAGGGTATATCTGAACACTGAAGCTTTCTTT	CASIGRVYLNTEAFF
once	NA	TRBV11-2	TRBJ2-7	TGTGCCAGCAGCTTAGGAGGGGTCGACCTCGGTGGGCAGTACTTC	CASSLGGVDLGGQYF
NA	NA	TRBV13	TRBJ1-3	TGTGCCAGCAGCCCATCAGGGGTTGTTGGAAACACCATATATTTT	CASSPSGVVGNTIYF
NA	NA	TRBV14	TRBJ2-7	TGTGCCAGCAACCCGACAGATGCCTACGAGCAGTACTTC	CASNPTDAYEQYF
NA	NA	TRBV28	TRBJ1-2	TGTGCCAGCAGTTTATTGGCAGCCTTTTCCTATGGCTACACCTTC	CASSLLAAFSYGYTF
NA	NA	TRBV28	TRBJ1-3	TGTGCCAGCACCAAACAGGGCTCTGGAAACACCATATATTTT	CASTKQGSGNTIYF
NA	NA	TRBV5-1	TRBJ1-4	TGCGCCAGCAGCCAAGCCCCTATGAGGGGACCTAATGAAAAACTGTTTTTT	CASSQAPMRGPNEKLFF
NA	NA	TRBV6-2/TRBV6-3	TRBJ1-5	TGTGCCAGCAGTCAAACAGGGTATCAGCCCCAGCATTTT	CASSQTGYQPQHF
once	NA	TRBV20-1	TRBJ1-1	TGCAGTGCGGACCAGGGGACTGAAGCTTTCTTT	CSADQGTEAFF
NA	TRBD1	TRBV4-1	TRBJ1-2	TGCGCCAGCAGCCAAGAACAGGGGGCTAACTATGGCTACACCTTC	CASSQEQGANYGYTF
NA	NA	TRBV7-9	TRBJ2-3	TGTGCCAGCAGCTTAGCGCGGACCCACCAGGCAGATACGCAGTATTTT	CASSLARTHQADTQYF
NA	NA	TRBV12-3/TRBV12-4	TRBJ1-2	TGTGCCAGCAGTCTTGTAGGGCTCCGCACCTTC	CASSLVGLRTF
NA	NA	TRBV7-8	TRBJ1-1	TGTGCCAGCAGCTTAGGGGCAGTGATCACTGAAGCTTTCTTT	CASSLGAVITEAFF
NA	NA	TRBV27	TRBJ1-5	TGTGCCAGCAGTTTCGCAGGGAAAGTTCAGCCCCAGCATTTT	CASSFAGKVQPQHF
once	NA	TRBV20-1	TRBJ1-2	TGCAGTGCTGGCAGTCATGGCTACACCTTC	CSAGSHGYTF
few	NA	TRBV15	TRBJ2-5	TGTGCCACCAGCAGACAGGGGAGAGGGTTGCAAGAGACCCAGTACTTC	CATSRQGRGLQETQYF
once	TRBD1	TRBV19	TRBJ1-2	TGTGCCAGTACGGGGACAGCATCCCCTTATGGCTACACCTTC	CASTGTASPYGYTF
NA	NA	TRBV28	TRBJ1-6	TGTGCCAGCAGTTCCCGGACAGACTCACCCCTCCACTTT	CASSSRTDSPLHF
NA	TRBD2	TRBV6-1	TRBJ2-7	TGTGCCAGCAGTGGGTTCGGTCTAGCGGGACCCCTCTACGAGCAGTACTTC	CASSGFGLAGPLYEQYF
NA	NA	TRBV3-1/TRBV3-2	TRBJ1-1	TGTGCCAGCAGCCAAGCGGGGGGCGCCTCAGCTTTCTTT	CASSQAGGASAFF
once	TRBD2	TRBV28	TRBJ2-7	TGTGCCAGCAGTTTATCGGGGACTAGCGGGAGTAGTTCCTACGAGCAGTACTTC	CASSLSGTSGSSSYEQYF